This TCR beta chain was identified during a study of PD-L1 blockade in urothelial cancer. Across the whole study: Most of the 29 patients were men whose urothelial cancer was bladder-origin.

Only one count was recorded for this clone. Germline CDR1 reads SGDLS; CDR2 reads YYNGEE. V gave up 3 bases and J gave up 1 base; unmatched junction bases: 2. The CDR3 extends over 17 amino acids. Each PCR contained spiked-in synthetic TCR analog templates. TCRdb keeps only in-frame clones here, not all; method: immunoSEQ multiplex PCR. The sample holds under 40,000 clones, more than 75% seen once. Sequenced material: PBMCs, taken around atezolizumab (anti-PD-L1) treatment. The chain employs TRBV9 and TRBJ2-3, with TRBD2 matching over 16 bases. The clonotype was recovered from a man between 50 and 59 years old with urothelial cancer. DNA for the CDR3: TGTGCCAGCAGCGCGGGGACTAGCGGGAGGGGCACAGATACGCAGTATTTT. Amino acid sequence: CASSAGTSGRGTDTQYF.